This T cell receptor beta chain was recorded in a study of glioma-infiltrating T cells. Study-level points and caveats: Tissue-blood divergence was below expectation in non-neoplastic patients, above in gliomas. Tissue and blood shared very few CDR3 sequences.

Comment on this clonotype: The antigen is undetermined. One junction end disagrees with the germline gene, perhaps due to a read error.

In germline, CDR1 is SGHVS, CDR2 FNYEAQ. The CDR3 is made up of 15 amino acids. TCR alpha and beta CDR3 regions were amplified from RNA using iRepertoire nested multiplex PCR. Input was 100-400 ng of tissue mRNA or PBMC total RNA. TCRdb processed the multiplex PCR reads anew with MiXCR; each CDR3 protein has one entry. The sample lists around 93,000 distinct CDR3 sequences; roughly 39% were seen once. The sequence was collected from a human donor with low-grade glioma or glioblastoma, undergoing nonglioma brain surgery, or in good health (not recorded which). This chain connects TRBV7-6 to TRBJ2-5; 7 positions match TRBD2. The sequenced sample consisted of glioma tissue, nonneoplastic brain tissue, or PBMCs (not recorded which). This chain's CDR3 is CASSFETSWWETQCF. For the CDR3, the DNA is TGTGCCAGCAGCTTTGAGACTAGCTGGTGGGAGACCCAGTGCTTC.